This T cell receptor (beta chain) is drawn from a study of cytomegalovirus exposure and HLA in healthy donors. Worth noting for this clone: Its antigen is undetermined.

PCR amplification relied on 60 Vbeta primers (plus 13 Jbeta primers). The data were produced by immunoSEQ multiplex PCR, yet TCRdb's version contains in-frame clones alone and is incomplete. Among about 130,000 clones listed, 65% to 90% were seen once. The CDR3 is 15 amino acids. Germline CDR1 reads SGHNT; CDR2 reads YYREEE (reference sequence). J gave up 7 bases and V 4 bases, and 11 bases lay outside the gene matches. The study, taken as a whole, reports: Most of the CMV-associated TCR beta chains (in a later analysis) appeared to be HLA-restricted.

The J gene is TRBJ1-2, the V gene TRBV5-4, with 9 bases fitting TRBD1. The TCR comes from a man aged 50-59 years in good health and CMV-seronegative. Sequenced material: PBMCs. DNA for the CDR3: TGTGCCAGCAGCAGCCAGACAGGGGGTAATCGTGGCTACACCTTC. This encodes CASSSQTGGNRGYTF.